This T cell receptor beta chain was documented in a study of blood T cells in healthy people across ages. A J-beta primer mix and a sample-barcoded 5' primer were used in a second PCR of roughly 7 to 12 cycles. Each cDNA molecule, via a template-switch adaptor with 12 random nucleotides, was tagged. Each sample yielded at least 3 million CDR3-containing paired-end reads. TCRdb re-called the 5' RACE reads with MiXCR, one entry per CDR3 protein. The sample holds fewer than 2,000,000 distinct CDR3 sequences, 30% to 35% seen once. Study-level results: More naive CD4+ cells and higher diversity were found in long-lived than in aged donors.

Comment on this clonotype: What it recognizes is unknown.

The CDR3 consists of 16 residues. The V gene lost 0 bases and the J gene lost 1 base, with 13 bases spanning the gap. Germline V gene lookup returns CDR1 DFQATT and CDR2 SNEGSKA (reference sequence). Sequenced input: blood. The sequence was collected from a woman aged 25 to 39 in good health. The chain employs TRBV20-1 and TRBJ1-5, with D unclear. This CDR3 reads CSARDTVRASNQPQHF. The CDR3 nucleotides read TGCAGTGCTAGAGATACAGTAAGGGCGAGCAATCAGCCCCAGCATTTT.